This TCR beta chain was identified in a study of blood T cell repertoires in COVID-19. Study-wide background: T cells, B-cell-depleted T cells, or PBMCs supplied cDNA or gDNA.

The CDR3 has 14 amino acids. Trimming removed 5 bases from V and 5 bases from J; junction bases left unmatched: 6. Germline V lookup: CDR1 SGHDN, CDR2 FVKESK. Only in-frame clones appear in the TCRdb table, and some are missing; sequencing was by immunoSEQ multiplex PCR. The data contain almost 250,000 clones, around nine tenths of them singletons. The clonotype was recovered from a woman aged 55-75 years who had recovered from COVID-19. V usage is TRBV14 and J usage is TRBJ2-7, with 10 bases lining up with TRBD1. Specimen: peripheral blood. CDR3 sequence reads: CASSLGQGFHEQYF. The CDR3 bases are TGTGCCAGCAGCTTGGGACAGGGGTTCCACGAGCAGTACTTC.